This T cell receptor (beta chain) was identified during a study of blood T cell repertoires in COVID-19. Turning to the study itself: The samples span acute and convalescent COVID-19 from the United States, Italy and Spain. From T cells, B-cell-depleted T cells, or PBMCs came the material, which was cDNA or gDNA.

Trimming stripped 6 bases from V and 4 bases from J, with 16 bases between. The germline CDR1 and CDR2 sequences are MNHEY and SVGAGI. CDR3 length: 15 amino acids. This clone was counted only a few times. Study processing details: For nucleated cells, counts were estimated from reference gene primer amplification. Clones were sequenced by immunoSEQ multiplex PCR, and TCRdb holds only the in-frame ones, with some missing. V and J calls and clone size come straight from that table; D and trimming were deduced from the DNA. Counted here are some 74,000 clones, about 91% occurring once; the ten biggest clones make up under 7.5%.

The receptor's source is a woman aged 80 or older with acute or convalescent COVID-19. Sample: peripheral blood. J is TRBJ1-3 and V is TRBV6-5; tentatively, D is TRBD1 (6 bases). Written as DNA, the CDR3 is TGTGCCAGCAGCCTCAGGGGAGGGCAAGGAAACACCATATATTTT. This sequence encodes CASSLRGGQGNTIYF.